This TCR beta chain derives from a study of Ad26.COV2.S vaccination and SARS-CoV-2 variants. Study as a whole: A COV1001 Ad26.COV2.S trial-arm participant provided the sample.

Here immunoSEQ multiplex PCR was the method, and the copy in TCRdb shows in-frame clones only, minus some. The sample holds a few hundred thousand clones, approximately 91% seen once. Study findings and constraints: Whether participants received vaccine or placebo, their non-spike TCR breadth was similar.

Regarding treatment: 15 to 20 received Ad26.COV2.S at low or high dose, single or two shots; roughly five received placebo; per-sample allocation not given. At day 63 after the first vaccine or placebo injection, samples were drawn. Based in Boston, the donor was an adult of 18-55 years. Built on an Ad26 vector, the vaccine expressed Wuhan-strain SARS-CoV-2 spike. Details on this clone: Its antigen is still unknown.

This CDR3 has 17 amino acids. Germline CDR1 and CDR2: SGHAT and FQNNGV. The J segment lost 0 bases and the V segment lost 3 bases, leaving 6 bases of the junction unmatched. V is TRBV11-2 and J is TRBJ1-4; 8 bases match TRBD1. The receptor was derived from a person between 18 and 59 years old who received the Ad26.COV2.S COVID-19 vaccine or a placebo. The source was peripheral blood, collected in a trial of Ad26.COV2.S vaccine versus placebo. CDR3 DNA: TGTGCCAGCAGCTTTTACAGGGGGAGAGCAACTAATGAAAAACTGTTTTTT. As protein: CASSFYRGRATNEKLFF.